These T cell receptor beta chains were read from a single sample in a study of cytotoxic CD8 clonotypes in ibrutinib-treated CLL. Assay: immunoSEQ multiplex PCR; the TCRdb copy retains only in-frame clones and omits some. Altogether more than 200,000 clones are present, roughly 70% being singletons, with the ten largest covering just over 15%. The specimen was PBMCs, collected after 24 months of ibrutinib treatment. Receptors were obtained from a human donor with chronic lymphocytic leukemia. Both conserved end residues are part of each CDR3. The D gene is left open where the match is weak. Rows may omit the clone size; those that give it use once, few, many or a size class.

j_call,clone_size,d_call,v_call,cdr3_nt,cdr3_aa
TRBJ1-2,few,NA,TRBV25-1,TGTGCCAGCAGTGATCCGGGGACGACTTGGGGCTACACCTTC,CASSDPGTTWGYTF
TRBJ2-7,NA,TRBD2,TRBV6-5,TGTGCCAGCAGTCGACTAGCGGGGGCCTACGAGCAGTACTTC,CASSRLAGAYEQYF
TRBJ2-5,NA,TRBD2,TRBV7-3,TGTGCCAGCAGCTCCGCGGGGGGATTAGAGACCCAGTACTTC,CASSSAGGLETQYF
TRBJ2-4,NA,NA,TRBV7-2,TGTGCCAGCAGCTTAAGGGCCCCCAAAAACATTCAGTACTTC,CASSLRAPKNIQYF
TRBJ2-7,NA,TRBD1,TRBV5-6,TGTGCCAGCAGCACGGCCGGGACAGGGGGATCCTACGAGCAGTACTTC,CASSTAGTGGSYEQYF
TRBJ2-3,NA,NA,TRBV5-6,TGTGCCAGCAGCTACCTAGGTCCCGGGGGCACAGATACGCAGTATTTT,CASSYLGPGGTDTQYF
TRBJ2-7,NA,NA,TRBV4-3,TGCGCCAGCAGCCAAGCGGGACAAGGGGGCTACGAGCAGTACTTC,CASSQAGQGGYEQYF
TRBJ1-2,NA,TRBD1,TRBV6-5,TGTGCCAGCGTAGGGACAGGGTCTGCGAACTATGGCTACACCTTC,CASVGTGSANYGYTF
TRBJ2-7,NA,TRBD1,TRBV5-1,TGCGCCAGCCTTGCCGGGACAGGGCAAGGCGAGCAGTACTTC,CASLAGTGQGEQYF
TRBJ2-7,NA,NA,TRBV28,TGTGCCAGCAGTTGGGCCTATAACGAGCAGTACTTC,CASSWAYNEQYF
TRBJ1-4,NA,NA,TRBV11-1,TGTGCCAGCAGCTCTGCCGATGAAAAACTGTTTTTT,CASSSADEKLFF
TRBJ2-7,NA,TRBD1,TRBV5-1,TGCGCCAGCAGCAGACAGGGGCCCGTCGAGCAGTACTTC,CASSRQGPVEQYF
TRBJ2-1,NA,TRBD2,TRBV7-9,TGTGCCAGCAGCTTAGCGACTAGCGGAAATTCCTACAATGAGCAGTTCTTC,CASSLATSGNSYNEQFF
TRBJ1-4,NA,NA,TRBV7-9,TGTGCCAGCAGCTTAGGGGGGCCGGCTAATGAAAAACTGTTTTTT,CASSLGGPANEKLFF
TRBJ2-2,NA,NA,TRBV2,TGTGCCAGCAGTTCGGGACACATTTCGCCCGGGGAGCTGTTTTTT,CASSSGHISPGELFF
TRBJ2-5,once,TRBD2,TRBV2,TGTGCCAGCAGCATACGACTAGCGGGAGGAGAGACCCAGTACTTC,CASSIRLAGGETQYF
TRBJ2-2,few,NA,TRBV6-1,TGTGCCAGCAGTGTTATTATCGGGGAGTTCGGGGAGCTGTTTTTT,CASSVIIGEFGELFF
TRBJ2-7,NA,NA,TRBV27,TGTGCCAGCAGGGTGGGGACTTCTCCGAGCTACGAGCAGTACTTC,CASRVGTSPSYEQYF
TRBJ2-2,NA,NA,TRBV25-1,TGTGCCAGCAGTGAACCAGGGGATAGGTCGAACACCGGGGAGCTGTTTTTT,CASSEPGDRSNTGELFF
TRBJ2-7,NA,NA,TRBV7-9,TGTGCCAGCAGCCACCGGGACAAGCTCTACGAGCAGTACTTC,CASSHRDKLYEQYF